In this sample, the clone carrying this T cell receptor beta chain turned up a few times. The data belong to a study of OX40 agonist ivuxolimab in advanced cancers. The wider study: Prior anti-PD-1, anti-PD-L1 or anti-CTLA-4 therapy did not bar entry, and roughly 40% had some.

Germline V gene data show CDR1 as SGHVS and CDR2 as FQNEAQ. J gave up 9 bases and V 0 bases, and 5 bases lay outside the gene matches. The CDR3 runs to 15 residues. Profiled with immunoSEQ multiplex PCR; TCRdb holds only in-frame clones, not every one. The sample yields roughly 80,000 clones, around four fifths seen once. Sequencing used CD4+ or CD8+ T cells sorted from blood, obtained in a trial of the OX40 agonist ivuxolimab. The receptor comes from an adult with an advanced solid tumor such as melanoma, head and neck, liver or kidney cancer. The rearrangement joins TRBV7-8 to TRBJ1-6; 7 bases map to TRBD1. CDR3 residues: CASSLAPGGVSPLHF. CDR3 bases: TGTGCCAGCAGCTTAGCCCCAGGGGGGGTTTCACCCCTCCACTTT.